The entry below describes one T cell receptor (beta chain). Assay used: immunoSEQ multiplex PCR; TCRdb lists only in-frame clones, some missing. Among 100,000 to 150,000 clones listed, 86% were seen once. This sample was included in a study of blood T cell repertoires in COVID-19. Study context: PBMCs, B-cell-depleted T cells, or T cells were the source of the cDNA or gDNA that made up the material.

The origin of this receptor is a human donor in a cohort sampled during active COVID-19. Sequencing was carried out using peripheral blood.

The CDR3 spells CPGGNEQFF. The CDR3 region has the DNA TGCCCGGGGGGCAATGAGCAGTTCTTC. This chain uses TRBV29-1 with TRBJ2-1; 7 nucleotides match TRBD2. This CDR3 comprises 9 residues. Per the germline V gene, CDR1 is SQVTM and CDR2 is ANQGSEA.